This T cell receptor (beta chain) was sequenced for a study of beta chain features in type 1 diabetes. The study, taken as a whole, reports: Shorter templates might be favored by PCR, equally in patients and controls. Shortening of TCRB CDR3s, moderate but significant, appeared in all four CD4+ subsets of Type 1 diabetes patients. Across patients, naive, central memory and Treg TCRB repertoires exhibited apparently greater similarity than was observed across healthy donors. Patients with type 1 diabetes showed fewer VDJ junction insertions and more deletions.

Notes on this clone: Its antigen is unknown. A junction end diverges from the germline sequence, so it may reflect a read error.

Germline CDR1 reads SGHTA; CDR2 reads FQGNSA. The CDR3 contains 15 residues. Expressed TCRB transcripts were sequenced after all isolated RNA was converted to cDNA. Deep immunoSEQ sequencing covered naive, central memory and regulatory T cell samples. Sequencing used immunoSEQ multiplex PCR; TCRdb keeps in-frame clones, though not all of them. Of roughly 350,000 clones in the sample, over 9% were seen once. The origin of this receptor is a man aged 25 to 40 with type 1 diabetes. The sequenced material came from central memory CD4+ T cells from blood. The V and J genes are TRBV7-2 and TRBJ1-2; TRBD1 agrees at 9 bases. The CDR3 region is CASSLGTGWNYRYTF. The CDR3 DNA is TGTGCCAGCAGTCTGGGGACAGGGTGGAACTATCGCTACACCTTC.